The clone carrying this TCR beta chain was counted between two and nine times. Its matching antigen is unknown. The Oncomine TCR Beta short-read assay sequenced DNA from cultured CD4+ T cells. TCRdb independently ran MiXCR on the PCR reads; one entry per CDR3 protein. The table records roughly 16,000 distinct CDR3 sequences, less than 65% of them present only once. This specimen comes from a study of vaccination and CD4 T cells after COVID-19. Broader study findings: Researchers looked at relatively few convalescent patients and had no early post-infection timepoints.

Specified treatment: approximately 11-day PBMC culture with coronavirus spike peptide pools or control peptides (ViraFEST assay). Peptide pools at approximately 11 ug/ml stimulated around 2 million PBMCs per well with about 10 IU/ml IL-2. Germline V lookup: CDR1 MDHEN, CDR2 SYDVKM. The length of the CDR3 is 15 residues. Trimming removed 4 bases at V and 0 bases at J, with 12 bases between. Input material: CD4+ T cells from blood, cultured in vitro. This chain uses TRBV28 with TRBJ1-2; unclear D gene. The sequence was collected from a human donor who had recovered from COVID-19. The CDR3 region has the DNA TGTGCCAGCAGTTCCCATGACCCCGCTAACTATGGCTACACCTTC. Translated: CASSSHDPANYGYTF.